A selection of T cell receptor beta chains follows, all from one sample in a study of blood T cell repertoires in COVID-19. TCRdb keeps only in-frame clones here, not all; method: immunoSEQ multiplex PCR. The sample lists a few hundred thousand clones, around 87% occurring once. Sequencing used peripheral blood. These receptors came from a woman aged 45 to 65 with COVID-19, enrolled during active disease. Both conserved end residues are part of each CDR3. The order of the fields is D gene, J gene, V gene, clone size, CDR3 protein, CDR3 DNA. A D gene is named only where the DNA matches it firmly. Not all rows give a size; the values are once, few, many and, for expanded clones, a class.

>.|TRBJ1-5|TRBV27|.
CASSLGGRFGQPQHF
TGTGCCAGCAGCTTGGGGGGAAGGTTTGGTCAGCCCCAGCATTTT
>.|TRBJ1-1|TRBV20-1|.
CSASGISLTGTEAFF
TGCAGTGCTAGTGGTATTAGCCTTACGGGGACTGAAGCTTTCTTT
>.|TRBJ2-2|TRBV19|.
CASSISRGTGELFF
TGTGCCAGTAGTATTTCCCGCGGCACCGGGGAGCTGTTTTTT
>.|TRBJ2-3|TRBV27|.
CASSFRAVTDTQYF
TGTGCCAGCAGTTTCAGGGCGGTCACAGATACGCAGTATTTT
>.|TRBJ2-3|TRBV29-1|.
CSVALTGPDTQYF
TGCAGCGTTGCTCTAACAGGGCCAGATACGCAGTATTTT
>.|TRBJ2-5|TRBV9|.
CASSVAPTKQETQYF
TGTGCCAGCAGCGTAGCTCCCACAAAGCAAGAGACCCAGTACTTC
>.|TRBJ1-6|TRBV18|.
CASSPFPDINSPLHF
TGTGCCAGCTCCCCCTTCCCAGACATTAATTCACCCCTCCACTTT
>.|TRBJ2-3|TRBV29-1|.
CSVEGAGVGTDTQYF
TGCAGCGTTGAAGGGGCAGGGGTAGGCACAGATACGCAGTATTTT
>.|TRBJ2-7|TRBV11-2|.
CASSSYQGQLWEQYF
TGTGCCAGCAGCTCCTACCAGGGACAATTGTGGGAGCAGTACTTC
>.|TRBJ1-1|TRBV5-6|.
CASSLKTPNTEAFF
TGTGCCAGCAGCTTAAAGACACCGAACACTGAAGCTTTCTTT
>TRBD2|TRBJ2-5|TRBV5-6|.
CASSPLGGQETQYF
TGTGCCAGCAGCCCCCTCGGGGGGCAAGAGACCCAGTACTTC
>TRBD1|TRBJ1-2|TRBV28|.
CASSLSLDRLTFNYGYTF
TGTGCCAGCAGTTTATCCCTGGACAGGCTCACTTTCAACTATGGCTACACCTTC
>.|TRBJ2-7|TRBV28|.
CASNDQGTYEQYF
TGTGCCAGCAATGATCAGGGTACCTACGAGCAGTACTTC
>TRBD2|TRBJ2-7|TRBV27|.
CASRRLAGGIYEQYF
TGTGCCAGCAGGCGCCTAGCGGGGGGAATTTACGAGCAGTACTTC
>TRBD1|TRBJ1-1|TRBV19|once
CASSFPQGAEAFF
TGTGCCAGTAGTTTCCCACAGGGGGCTGAAGCTTTCTTT
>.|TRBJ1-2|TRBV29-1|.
CSVPRGAGDGYTF
TGCAGCGTGCCTAGAGGGGCGGGAGATGGCTACACCTTC
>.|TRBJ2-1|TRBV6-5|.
CASRLGFSSYNEQFF
TGTGCCAGCAGGCTCGGGTTTAGCTCCTACAATGAGCAGTTCTTC
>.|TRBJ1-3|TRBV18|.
CASSQGSGNTIYF
TGTGCCAGCTCACAGGGGTCTGGAAACACCATATATTTT
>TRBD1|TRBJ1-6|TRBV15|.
CATSVTGGGNSPLHF
TGTGCCACCAGCGTCACAGGGGGCGGCAATTCACCCCTCCACTTT
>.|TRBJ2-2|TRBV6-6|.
CASSPYTGELFF
TGTGCCAGCAGTCCCTACACCGGGGAGCTGTTTTTT
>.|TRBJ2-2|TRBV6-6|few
CASSVTGTGELFF
TGTGCCAGCAGTGTCACAGGAACCGGGGAGCTGTTTTTT
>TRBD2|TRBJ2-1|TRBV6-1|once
CASSAPGLAGGRFGQFF
TGTGCCAGCAGTGCACCGGGACTAGCGGGGGGGCGTTTTGGGCAGTTCTTC
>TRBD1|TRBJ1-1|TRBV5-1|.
CASSLTVTGATEAFF
TGCGCCAGCAGCTTGACAGTGACAGGGGCGACTGAAGCTTTCTTT
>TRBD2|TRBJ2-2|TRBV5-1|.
CASRSSGGVTGELFF
TGCGCCAGCAGATCCAGCGGGGGGGTCACCGGGGAGCTGTTTTTT
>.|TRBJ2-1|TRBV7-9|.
CASSWLGQFYNEQFF
TGTGCCAGCAGTTGGCTCGGACAGTTCTACAATGAGCAGTTCTTC
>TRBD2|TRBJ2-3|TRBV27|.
CASRGGGPTDTQYF
TGTGCCAGCAGAGGCGGGGGGCCCACAGATACGCAGTATTTT
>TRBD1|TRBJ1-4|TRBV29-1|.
CSVGGQGPMNEKLFF
TGCAGCGTTGGGGGACAGGGCCCCATGAATGAAAAACTGTTTTTT
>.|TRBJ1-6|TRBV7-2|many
CASSEVGQRNSPLHF
TGTGCCAGCAGCGAAGTAGGACAGAGAAATTCACCCCTCCACTTT
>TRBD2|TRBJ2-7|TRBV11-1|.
CASSSRLADYEQYF
TGTGCCAGCAGCTCTCGACTAGCGGACTACGAGCAGTACTTC
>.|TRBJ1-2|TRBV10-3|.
CAIKPGGNYGYTF
TGTGCCATCAAACCAGGAGGTAACTATGGCTACACCTTC
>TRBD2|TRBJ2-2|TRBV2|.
CASSGPRLAGTTGELFF
TGTGCCAGCAGTGGGCCAAGACTAGCGGGGACCACCGGGGAGCTGTTTTTT
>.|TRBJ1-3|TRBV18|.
CASSPSTGSRGNTIYF
TGTGCCAGCTCACCTTCGACAGGATCGAGGGGAAACACCATATATTTT
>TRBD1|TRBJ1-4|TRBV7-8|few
CASSLWGRGRSEEKLFF
TGTGCCAGCAGCTTATGGGGCAGGGGGCGATCGGAAGAAAAACTGTTTTTT
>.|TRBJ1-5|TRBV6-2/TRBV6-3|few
CASSYSGHSPSLYQPQHF
TGTGCCAGCAGTTACTCGGGGCATTCCCCCTCCCTATATCAGCCCCAGCATTTT
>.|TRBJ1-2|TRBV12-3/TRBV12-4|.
CASKGRVDGYTF
TGTGCCAGCAAGGGCAGGGTGGATGGCTACACCTTC
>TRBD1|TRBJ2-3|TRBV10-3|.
CATSPGQDTWGDTQYF
TGTGCCACATCTCCGGGACAGGACACTTGGGGAGATACGCAGTATTTT
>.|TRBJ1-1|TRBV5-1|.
CASSLLQGQGTEAFF
TGCGCCAGCAGCTTACTACAGGGTCAGGGGACTGAAGCTTTCTTT
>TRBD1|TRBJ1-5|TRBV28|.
CASSRTDRVNQPQHF
TGTGCCAGCAGCCGAACGGACAGGGTTAATCAGCCCCAGCATTTT
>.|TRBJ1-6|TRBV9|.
CASSPPGSYNSPLHF
TGTGCCAGCAGCCCCCCCGGCTCCTATAATTCACCCCTCCACTTT